This T cell receptor (beta chain) comes out of a study of identical twins. This clonotype has only a few counts. Its antigen is unknown. Study-wide results and limits: Invariant MAIT and iNKT cells may have partly biased zero-insertion analyses. Out-of-frame beta sequences exhibited a weaker degree of excess twin sharing. Donors were not followed over many years; analysis was cross-sectional.

Template switching supplied a universal primer site; unique molecular identifiers were carried on the cDNA. TCRdb re-derived calls from the 5' RACE reads in MiXCR, one entry per CDR3 protein. This sample carries some 590,000 distinct CDR3 sequences, roughly 9.5% of them seen once, and the ten largest clones take approximately 3.2%. Trimming took 0 bases from V and 6 from J, leaving 11 bases between them. The germline V gene has CDR1 LGHDT and CDR2 YNNKEL (reference sequence). The CDR3 length is 15 residues. These data were also reused for a study on yellow fever vaccine responses in identical twins.

This sequence was found in a woman aged 18-29 years in good health. The chain is built from TRBV3-1 and TRBJ2-2, with D perhaps TRBD2 (5 bases). The sequenced material came from PBMCs. The chain's CDR3 is CASSQDSSRSGELFF. CDR3 coding DNA: TGTGCCAGCAGCCAAGACTCTAGCAGATCCGGGGAGCTGTTTTTT.